This T cell receptor (beta chain) comes out of a study of CD8 T cells in Susac syndrome. Trimming removed 3 bases from V and 8 bases from J; junction bases left unmatched: 4. Germline CDR1 is SGDLS and CDR2 is YYNGEE. The CDR3 covers 13 residues. CD8+ and CD4+ T cells from blood underwent TCR beta sequencing. TEMRA cells were enriched by FACS, while CD8+ and CD4+ T cells were obtained through a negative isolation that was performed magnetically. A quantity of about 0.45 to 1 ug RNA underwent reverse transcription using random hexamers. Amplification of TCR beta CDR3 spanned 54 Vbeta and 13 Jbeta via immunoSEQ multiplex PCR. TCRdb fed the immunoSEQ multiplex PCR reads into MiXCR, producing one record per CDR3 protein. The table includes about 180,000 distinct CDR3 sequences, about 95% detected once. For this clonotype: Its antigen remains unidentified.

Study results and caveats: Regarding the TCR sequencing and HLA analysis, the study admitted that a relatively small number of individuals were involved.

The sequenced material came from CD8+ T cells from PBMCs. The receptor was isolated from a human donor with multiple sclerosis. This sequence joins TRBV9 and TRBJ2-5; 10 nucleotides align to TRBD2. The CDR3 sequence: CASSASGSVTQYF. CDR3 bases: TGTGCCAGCAGCGCTAGCGGGAGTGTAACCCAGTACTTC.